The TCR beta chain under discussion was sequenced for a study of blood T cell repertoires in COVID-19 (dated by TCRdb to about 2020). Regarding the study in general: Collaborator samples came from the United States, Italy and Spain and covered acute and convalescent phases of COVID-19. A de-identified subject ID, COVID-19 status, age in years and sex were almost always included in the sample metadata. Deeply sampled blood TCRbeta repertoires from subjects exposed to, actively infected with, or recovered from COVID-19 were included in the dataset. The samples were drawn from the first 160 participants of the ongoing ImmuneRACE study and from over a thousand subjects provided by 6 global collaborators. The repertoires were released in a freely available public database intended as a resource for research on the immune response to SARS-CoV-2. Where available, HLA class I and class II types were obtained from metadata supplied by the sample provider rather than from assay-based typing. The prospective study material was composed of cDNA or gDNA derived from T cells, B-cell-depleted T cells, or PBMCs. Overall study outcomes, separate from this receptor: Clinical and demographic metadata were provided uncurated, with the amount varying by source and participant.

Worth noting for this clone: Its antigen remains undetermined. Base-call qualities are not available, and no considerably larger clone is one nucleotide away.

Enrolling through a virtual design, the prospective study's participants ranged in age from roughly 18 to 89 years and lived across 24 United States geographic areas. In the prospective study, participants were assigned to cohorts based on the clinical history participants reported in a screening survey and a study questionnaire. Mobile phlebotomists in the prospective study collected whole blood, serum and a nasopharyngeal or oropharyngeal swab from every participant. Additional blood draws and questionnaires over an approximately 2-month period could optionally be provided by prospective study participants. Prospective study blood samples were shipped either frozen or at room temperature before DNA extraction. From cysteine to phenylalanine, the CDR3 is 13 amino acids long. Only the CDR3 DNA is retained, 39 bases long and in frame from the first base. Based on the germline V gene, the CDR1 and CDR2 sequences are SQVTM and ANQGSEA. V has 6 bases trimmed and J has 5 bases trimmed; junction bases matching no gene number 8.

TCRbeta CDR3 regions were amplified from genomic DNA by means of the immunoSEQ Assay, a bias-controlled multiplex PCR. As for the authors' bioinformatics: The number of nucleated cells in each sample was estimated by amplification of reference gene primers within the assay. To quantify the absolute abundance of each unique TCRbeta CDR3 rearrangement, sequence reads were collapsed and filtered. Productive Simpson clonality was computed per sample as the square root of Simpson's diversity index over productive rearrangements. Not all clones reach the TCRdb copy of this immuneACCESS table, which keeps in-frame sequences only. Checked studies attribute under half of the gap to unresolved V genes and leave the rest unexplained. V and J calls and clone size come straight from that table; D and trimming were deduced from the DNA. Present in this sample are 380,000 or so clones, around 90% of which were seen just once. Jointly, the top ten make up around 2% of the sample.

Source material: PBMCs or T cells enriched from blood (not recorded which). This receptor chain uses TRBV29-1 and TRBJ1-1; 8 nucleotides in the junction match TRBD1. This clonotype originated in a middle-aged woman with acute COVID-19. DNA sequence: TGCAGCGTCGGCGGACAGGGAAGAACTGAAGCTTTCTTT. Its translation is CSVGGQGRTEAFF.